What follows is one T cell receptor beta chain and its context. Its antigen is currently unknown. The data originate from a study of T cell repertoires in cytomegalovirus infection. TCRdb reanalysed the reads using MiXCR and keeps one entry per CDR3 protein. The table lists 680,000 or so distinct CDR3 sequences, roughly 33% of them singletons. Germline lookup yields CDR1 KGHSH and CDR2 LQKENI. There are 18 residues in the CDR3. V was trimmed by 0 bases and J by 2 bases, leaving 20 bases between them. The chain combines TRBV18 with TRBJ2-7, with D possibly being TRBD2 (6 bases). The sequence derives from a human donor in good health (CMV status not recorded). Some clones in this sample may be carry-over from other donors' samples. The sample in question was cultured PBMCs, obtained from culture after CMV antigen stimulation. The chain's CDR3 is CASSPPGGTIGGTYEQYF. DNA for the CDR3: TGTGCCAGCTCACCACCGGGCGGAACGATAGGAGGGACCTACGAGCAGTACTTC. Drawing the rest from reference TRBV18 and TRBJ2-7, the complete variable domain is NAGVMQNPRHLVRRRGQEARLRCSPMKGHSHVYWYRQLPEEGLKFMVYLQKENIIDESGMPKERFSAEFPKEGPSILRIQQVVRGDSAAYFCASSPPGGTIGGTYEQYFGPGTRLTVT.